This T cell receptor (beta chain) was recorded in a study of cytomegalovirus exposure and HLA in healthy donors (dated by TCRdb to between 2016 and 2019). For the study in its entirety: In an earlier analysis of under 750 of the donors, approximately 300 Gb of sequence data and 117 million unique TCR beta sequences from about 190 million T cells were reported. An early release covering approximately 600 HLA-typed donors comprised about 300 gigabases of sequencing data and around 85 million unique TCR sequences. The genetic ancestry cluster associated with self-reported Caucasian donors included 65% to 90% of the 350 to 500 genotyped donors. The aim of the study was to test whether cataloging public T cell receptors could identify signatures of past pathogen exposure. Using immunosequencing, the study profiled T cell repertoires from 500 to 800 subjects and related those repertoires to cytomegalovirus serostatus. In addition to the first cohort of hundreds of subjects, a separate validation cohort of 130 or so different subjects was used. High-throughput TCR immunosequencing, statistical association of individual TCRs with disease status, and machine learning were combined to predict cytomegalovirus infection status. To study patterns of TCR occurrence, a later analysis re-analyzed previously published TCR beta repertoires from 666 donors and added high-resolution HLA genotyping. The later analysis used no new phenotypic data to find candidate immune exposures, relying instead on TCR beta sequences and their occurrence across donors. In an earlier analysis of 587 of the donors, high-throughput TCR beta sequencing was used to judge whether each TCR beta V gene segment behaved as functional or pseudogenic. Donor age, sex, ethnicity and CMV serostatus were collected together with the repertoire data. A later genetic analysis used genome-wide SNP genotypes for about three fifths of the 666 donors, treating that subset as a discovery cohort. Every discovery cohort repertoire had been produced on one sequencing platform. HLA typing included class I and class II loci at four-digit resolution. Typing coverage differed by locus: A, B, C, DRB1 and DQB1 were typed in about 629-640 donors, DQA1 in 522, DPA1 in approximately 610, and DPB1 in around 440. Four to six DR-DQ haplotypes were handled as single units for association and clustering, since linkage in the cohort was strong. Across approximately 400 genotyped donors of the cohort, an average of about 240,000 unique TCR beta nucleotide sequences per donor were sequenced, and roughly a sixth of those sequences were non-productive.

As concerns this clone: No cognate antigen has been identified for it. Base qualities were left out, and no much larger clone turns up one base away.

Overall study outcomes, separate from this receptor: It was suggested by the authors that the approach could potentially be generalized to other disease states and immunological phenotypes. A total of about 150 TCR beta chains were listed by the study as associated with cytomegalovirus. CMV serostatus was the only immune exposure information available for the cohort. The earlier analysis of about 600 of the donors excluded 15 to 20 rarely observed V segments, including chromosome 9 orphons, because counts were too low. Roughly uniform sequencing depth across donors was assumed in presence/absence analyses, although this assumption may not hold. Most TCR sequences were observed very rarely across donors, whereas some public TCRs were present in many individuals. In a later analysis, HLA-associated TCR beta chains showed more clonal expansion and lower generation probabilities than non-associated chains that were equally common. In a later analysis, most CMV-associated TCR beta chains were found to appear HLA-restricted, with HLA associations seemingly driven largely by CMV exposure. Compared with the roughly 700-donor mean, donors in an Asian-associated ancestry cluster had fewer N-insertions in productive TCRs, according to a later genetic analysis. In a later genetic analysis, a missense DCLRE1C variant was associated with V-gene and J-gene trimming of TCR beta chains, and the association was replicated in an independent cohort. A further reported finding was that TCR beta sequences accurately predicted the HLA-A and HLA-B alleles for most subjects in the first cohort. Because the 87-base-pair reads could not distinguish some IMGT-functional V segments, including TRBV6-2 and TRBV6-3, those segments were excluded. Strong co-occurrence of HLA alleles, especially DR and DQ, made assigning TCR associations to individual alleles difficult. Several of the top co-occurrence clusters appeared to be linked to parvovirus B19, influenza, CMV and Epstein-Barr virus, according to a later analysis. A cluster of highly shared sequence variants was judged likely to represent a technical artifact of the sequencing pipeline. In vitro tests confirmed that a few of the cytomegalovirus-associated TCR beta chains recognize cytomegalovirus antigens. Cytomegalovirus status was reported to be diagnosed by the classifier with high specificity and sensitivity in both the original and validation cohorts. Specific HLA alleles were associated with 15,000 to 20,000 TCR beta sequences at a false discovery rate of 0.05 in a later analysis. In an earlier analysis of approximately 600 of the donors, most TCR beta V segments were observed in productive rearrangements about 87% or about 30% of the time, broadly matching IMGT annotations. Because some donors lacked HLA typing at each locus, the association tests relied only on the typed subset. Only TCR beta chains were sequenced in this cohort, and the absence of alpha or paired-chain data limited detectable features. In a later analysis, the rate of TCR association differed among HLA loci, with DRB1 alleles having the most associated TCRs and HLA-C alleles having the fewest. Linkage disequilibrium might explain the correlated functional status among segregating V segments, but an unknown experimental factor could not be excluded.

The library was generated by the immunoSEQ multiplex PCR assay. For the multiplex PCR, a mixture combining 60 forward primers for TCR Vbeta segments and 13 reverse primers for TCR Jbeta segments was used. Amplification of the CDR3 region of rearranged TCR beta genes was performed with a multiplex PCR assay on genomic DNA. The amplified TCR beta libraries were sequenced on the Illumina HiSeq System as 87-base-pair reads. Processing in the source paper ran as follows. A later analysis tallied tens of millions of unique TCR beta chains across the approximately 670 repertoires, and about 12 million of those chains were shared by two or more donors. To remove PCR and sequencing errors, raw reads were error-corrected and collapsed into unique sequences using a nearest-neighbor algorithm that merged closely related sequences. To assign V, D and J gene segments, CDR3 sequences were aligned to IMGT reference sequences. For a sequence to be retained, a match of at least six nucleotides was required to both a V gene segment and a J gene segment. Rearrangements were classified as productive when the CDR3 lacked stop codons and remained in frame with V and J, and all other rearrangements were classified as non-productive. CDR3 was defined according to IMGT convention as the region running from the second conserved V-encoded cysteine to the conserved J-encoded phenylalanine. Sequences without an unambiguous match to a single V gene segment were excluded from the earlier analysis of approximately 560 of the donors. An earlier analysis of approximately 590 of the donors called V segments functional above 56.7% productive rearrangements and segregating when the between-donor standard deviation exceeded 5%. A statistical classification framework was built for diagnosing cytomegalovirus status from the catalog of TCR beta chain sequences. A later analysis assigned V and J genes by comparing TCR nucleotide sequences with IMGT/GENE-DB human TR gene sequences. Using the TCRdist pipeline, a later analysis assigned CDR3 sequences along with most-parsimonious VDJ recombination scenarios. In a later analysis, each TCR beta chain was defined by its CDR3 amino acid sequence together with its V-gene family, and reads without a unique V-gene family were excluded. As a way to deal with suspected cross-contamination and a sequencing artifact, a later analysis dropped hundreds of nucleotide sequences that were highly shared and had low generation probability. A later analysis calculated a clonal expansion index for each public chain from normalized within-repertoire ranks of inferred template counts. A later analysis computed generation probabilities with a VDJ recombination model fitted to out-of-frame rearrangements, and checked the results against IGoR. Hypergeometric tests were used in a later analysis to score TCR-TCR, TCR-HLA and TCR-CMV co-occurrence, with a repertoire-size bias correction applied to the TCR pairs. False discovery rates were estimated in a later analysis by permuting HLA or CMV assignments 20 times. A later analysis grouped co-occurring TCRs with DBSCAN, adding TCRdist sequence similarity when clustering within HLA-allele-positive subsets. Repertoires with fewer than 30,000 or more than 120,000 public chains were left out of co-occurrence clustering, as were four to six repertoires with anomalous nucleotide sharing. Sourced from immuneACCESS, this table was stored by TCRdb with only in-frame sequences that have V and J called. A share of the clones is absent; for the studies checked, an unresolved V gene accounts for under half, and the remainder has no known explanation. The DNA gave D and trimming, while V, J and clone size come from that table. In all, the sample holds more than 150,000 clones, and over 80% of those were seen once. The top ten constitute more than 1.1% of the sample.

The cohort was made up of roughly 670 healthy bone marrow donors. Cohort members were all nominally healthy when sampled, although unrecorded immune exposures were likely present. The donor was CMV seropositive and belonged to the group of 250 to 300 seropositive cohort members. Each donor provided a peripheral blood sample, and peripheral blood mononuclear cells were used for TCR beta sequencing. The Qiagen DNeasy Blood Extraction Kit was used to extract genomic DNA from the blood cell samples. Germline trimming amounts to 1 base on V and 3 bases on J, with 6 as the count of junction bases outside the gene matches. Measured from the cysteine to the phenylalanine, the CDR3 is 16 residues long. Only the CDR3 DNA stays, 48 bases, in frame from base 1. Sequences LGHNA (CDR1) and YSLEER (CDR2) are obtained from the germline V gene.

The source material was PBMCs. Rearrangement joined TRBV4-3 to TRBJ2-3; the central 8 bases match TRBD2. This sequence was found in a girl aged 10 to 17 in good health and CMV-seropositive. This receptor has the CDR3 CASSQGATGGTDTQYF. Read as DNA, the sequence is TGCGCCAGCAGCCAAGGGGCAACGGGGGGGACAGATACGCAGTATTTT.